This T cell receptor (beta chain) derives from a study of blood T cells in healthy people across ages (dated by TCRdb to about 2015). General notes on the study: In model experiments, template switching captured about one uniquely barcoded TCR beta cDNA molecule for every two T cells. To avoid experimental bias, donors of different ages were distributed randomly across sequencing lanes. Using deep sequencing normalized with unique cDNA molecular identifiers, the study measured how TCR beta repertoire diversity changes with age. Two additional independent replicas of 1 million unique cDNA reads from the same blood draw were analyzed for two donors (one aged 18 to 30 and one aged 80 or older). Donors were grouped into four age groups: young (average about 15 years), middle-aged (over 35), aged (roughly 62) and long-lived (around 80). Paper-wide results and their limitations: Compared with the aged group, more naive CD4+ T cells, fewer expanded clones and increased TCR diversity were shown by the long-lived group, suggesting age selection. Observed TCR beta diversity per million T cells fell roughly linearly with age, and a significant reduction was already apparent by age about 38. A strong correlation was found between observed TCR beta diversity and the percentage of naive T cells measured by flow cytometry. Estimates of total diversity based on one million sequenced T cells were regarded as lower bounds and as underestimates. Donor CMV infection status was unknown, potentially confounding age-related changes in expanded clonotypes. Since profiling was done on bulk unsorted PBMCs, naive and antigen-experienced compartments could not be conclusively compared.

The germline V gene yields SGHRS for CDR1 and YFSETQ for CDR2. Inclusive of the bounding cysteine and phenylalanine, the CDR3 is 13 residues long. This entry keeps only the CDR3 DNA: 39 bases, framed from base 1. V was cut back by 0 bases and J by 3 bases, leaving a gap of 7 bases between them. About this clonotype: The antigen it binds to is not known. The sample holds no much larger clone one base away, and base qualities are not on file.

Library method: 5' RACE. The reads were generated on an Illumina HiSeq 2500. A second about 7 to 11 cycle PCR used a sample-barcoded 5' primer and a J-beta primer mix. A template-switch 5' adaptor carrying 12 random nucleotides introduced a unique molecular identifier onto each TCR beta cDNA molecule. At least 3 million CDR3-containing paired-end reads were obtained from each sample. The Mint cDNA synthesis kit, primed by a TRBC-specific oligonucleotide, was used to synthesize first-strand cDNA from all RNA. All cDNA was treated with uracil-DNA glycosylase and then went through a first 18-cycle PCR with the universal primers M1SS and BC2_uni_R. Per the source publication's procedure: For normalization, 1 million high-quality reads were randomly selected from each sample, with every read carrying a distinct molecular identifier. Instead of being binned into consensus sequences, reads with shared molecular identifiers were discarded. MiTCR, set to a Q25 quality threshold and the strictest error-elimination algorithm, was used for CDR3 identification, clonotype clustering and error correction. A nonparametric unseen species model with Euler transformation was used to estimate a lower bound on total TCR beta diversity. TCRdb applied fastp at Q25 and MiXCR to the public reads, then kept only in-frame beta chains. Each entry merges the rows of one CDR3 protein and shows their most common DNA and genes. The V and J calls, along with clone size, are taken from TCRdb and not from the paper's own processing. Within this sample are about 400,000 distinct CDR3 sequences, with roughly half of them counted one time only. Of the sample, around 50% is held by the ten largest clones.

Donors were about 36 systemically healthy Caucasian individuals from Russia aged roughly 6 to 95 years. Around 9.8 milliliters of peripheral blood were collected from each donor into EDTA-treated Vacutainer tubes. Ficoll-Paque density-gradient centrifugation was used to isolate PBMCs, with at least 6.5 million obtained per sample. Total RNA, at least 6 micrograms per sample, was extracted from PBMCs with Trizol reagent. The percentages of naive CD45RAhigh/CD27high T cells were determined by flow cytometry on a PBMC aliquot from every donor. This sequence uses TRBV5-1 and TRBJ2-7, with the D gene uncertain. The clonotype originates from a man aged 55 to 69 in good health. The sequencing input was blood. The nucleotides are TGCGCCAGCAGCTTGGCCGTGGGCTACGAGCAGTACTTC. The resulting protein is CASSLAVGYEQYF. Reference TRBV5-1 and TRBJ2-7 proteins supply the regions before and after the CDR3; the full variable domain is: KAGVTQTPRYLIKTRGQQVTLSCSPISGHRSVSWYQQTPGQGLQFLFEYFSETQRNKGNFPGRFSGRQFSNSRSEMNVSTLELGDSALYLCASSLAVGYEQYFGPGTRLTVT.